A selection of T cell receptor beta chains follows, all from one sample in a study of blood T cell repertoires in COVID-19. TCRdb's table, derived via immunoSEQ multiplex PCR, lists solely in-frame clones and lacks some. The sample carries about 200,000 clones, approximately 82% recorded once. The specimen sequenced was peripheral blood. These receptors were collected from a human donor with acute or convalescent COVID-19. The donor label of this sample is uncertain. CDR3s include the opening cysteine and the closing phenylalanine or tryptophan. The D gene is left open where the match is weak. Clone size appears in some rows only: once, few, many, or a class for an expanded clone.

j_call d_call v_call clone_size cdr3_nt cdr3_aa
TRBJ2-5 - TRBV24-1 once TGTGCCACCAGTGATTCTCGACAGGTTCGGGAGACCCAGTACTTC CATSDSRQVRETQYF
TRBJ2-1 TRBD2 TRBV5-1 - TGCGCCAGCAGCCAGGGACTAGCGGGGGGCGGTGAGCAGTTCTTC CASSQGLAGGGEQFF
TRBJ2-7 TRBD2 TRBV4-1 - TGCGCCAGCAGCCAAGAGAGGGGTGGACTAGCGGGAGTTCCCCTCGAGCAGTACTTC CASSQERGGLAGVPLEQYF
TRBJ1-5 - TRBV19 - TGTGCCAGTAGATCCGGTACGGGGGAGATGCCCCAGCATTTT CASRSGTGEMPQHF
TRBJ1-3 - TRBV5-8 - TGTGCCAGCAGCCCTGCGGTAGGAAACACCATATATTTT CASSPAVGNTIYF
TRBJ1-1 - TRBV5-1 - TGCGCCAGCAGCATACAGGAAACGGTTACTGAAGCTTTCTTT CASSIQETVTEAFF
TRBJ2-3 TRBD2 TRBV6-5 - TGTGCCAGCAGGTACAGCGGGAGGGATACAGATACGCAGTATTTT CASRYSGRDTDTQYF
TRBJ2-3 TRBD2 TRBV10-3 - TGTGCCATCAGTGAGTCGTGGTCTAGCGGGAGTCCCCGGACAGATACGCAGTATTTT CAISESWSSGSPRTDTQYF
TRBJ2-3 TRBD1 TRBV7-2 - TGTGCCAGCAGCTTAGTCTTTAGCTTGACAGGGGACACAGATACGCAGTATTTT CASSLVFSLTGDTDTQYF
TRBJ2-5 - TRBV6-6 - TGTGCCAGCAGTTACTTCGGGACTGTAGAGACCCAGTACTTC CASSYFGTVETQYF
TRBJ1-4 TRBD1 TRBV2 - TGTGCCAGCAGTCGAGGGGGACAGAATGAAAAACTGTTTTTT CASSRGGQNEKLFF
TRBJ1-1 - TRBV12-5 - TGTGCTAGTGGGACAGCGCAATTGGGGGCTTTCTTT CASGTAQLGAFF
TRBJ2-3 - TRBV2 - TGTGCCAGCAGTGTCCGACAGACAGATACGCAGTATTTT CASSVRQTDTQYF
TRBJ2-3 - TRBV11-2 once TGTGCCAGCAGCCAACGAGACCGGGAGTATTTT CASSQRDREYF
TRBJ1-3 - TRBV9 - TGTGCCAGCAGCCTAGGTCTGAGCTCTGGAAACACCATATATTTT CASSLGLSSGNTIYF
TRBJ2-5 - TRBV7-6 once TGTGCCAGCAGCCCTATCAGGGATGGGCCCCAGTACTTC CASSPIRDGPQYF
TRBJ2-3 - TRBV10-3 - TGTGCCATCAGTGATGGAAGGGGGACTACCACAGATACGCAGTATTTT CAISDGRGTTTDTQYF
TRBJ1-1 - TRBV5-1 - TGCGCCAGCAGCTTAGAGAGGAACACTGAAGCTTTCTTT CASSLERNTEAFF
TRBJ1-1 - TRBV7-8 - TGTGCCAGCAGCTTCTCGGTTACTGAAGCTTTCTTT CASSFSVTEAFF
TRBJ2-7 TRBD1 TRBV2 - TGTGCCAGCAGTGCGCGACAGGGGGGATTAAAAACCTACGAGCAGTACTTC CASSARQGGLKTYEQYF
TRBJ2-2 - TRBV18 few TGTGCCAGCTCACCAGGCCCCTTCTACACCGGGGAGCTGTTTTTT CASSPGPFYTGELFF
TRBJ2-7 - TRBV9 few TGTGCCAGCAGCACCGGGACACCCTACGAGCAGTACTTC CASSTGTPYEQYF
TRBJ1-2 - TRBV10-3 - TGTGCCATCAGTGGGGCGCCCGGCTACACCTTC CAISGAPGYTF
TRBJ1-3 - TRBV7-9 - TGTGCCAGCAGCTCAACAGCCTTCTCTGGAAACACCATATATTTT CASSSTAFSGNTIYF
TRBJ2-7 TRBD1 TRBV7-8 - TGTGCCAGCAGCATAACAGGGGGTCCAGCTTCTTACGAGCAGTACTTC CASSITGGPASYEQYF
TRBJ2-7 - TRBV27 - TGTGCCAGCAGTTCCAGACAGGAGTATTCCTACGAGCAGTACTTC CASSSRQEYSYEQYF
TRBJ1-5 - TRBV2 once TGTGCCAGCAGTGAAGAGGCGGGGAGGGGTCAGCCCCAGCATTTT CASSEEAGRGQPQHF
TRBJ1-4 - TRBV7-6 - TGTGCCAGCAGCACGAGAACAACTAATGAAAAACTGTTTTTT CASSTRTTNEKLFF
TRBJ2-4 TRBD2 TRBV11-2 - TGTGCCAGCAGCCCGGGGGGGACCAAAAACATTCAGTACTTC CASSPGGTKNIQYF
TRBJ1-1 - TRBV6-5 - TGTGCCAGCAGCCAAGCCGGGGGCACTGAAGCTTTCTTT CASSQAGGTEAFF
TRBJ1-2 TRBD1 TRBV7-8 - TGTGCCAGCAGCCTCCCGGGACAGCACTCCTATGGCTACACCTTC CASSLPGQHSYGYTF
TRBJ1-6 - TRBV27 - TGTGCCAGCAGTCACTCCTATAATTCACCCCTCCACTTT CASSHSYNSPLHF
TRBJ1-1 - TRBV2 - TGTGCCAGCAGTGTGCAGATGAACACTGAAGCTTTCTTT CASSVQMNTEAFF
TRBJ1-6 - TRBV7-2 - TGTGCCAGCAGCTTAAGGACAGAAAATTCACCCCTCCACTTT CASSLRTENSPLHF
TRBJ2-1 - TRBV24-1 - TGTGCCACCGAACAGGGCGGCAGCGACAATGAGCAGTTCTTC CATEQGGSDNEQFF
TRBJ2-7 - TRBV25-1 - TGTGCCAGCAGTGACCCCCGGGACTTAGCGACCTACGAGCAGTACTTC CASSDPRDLATYEQYF
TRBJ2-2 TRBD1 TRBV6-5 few TGTGCCAGCCTCCGGACAGGGACGAACACCGGGGAGCTGTTTTTT CASLRTGTNTGELFF
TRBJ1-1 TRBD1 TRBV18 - TGTGCCAGCTCAGTGTACAGGGGAGAAATGAACACTGAAGCTTTCTTT CASSVYRGEMNTEAFF
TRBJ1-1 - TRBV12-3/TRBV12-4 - TGTGCCAGCAGCACACTACAGGGATCTGAAGCTTTCTTT CASSTLQGSEAFF
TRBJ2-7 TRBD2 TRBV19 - TGTGCCAGTAGTCGGATGACTAGCGGGGCCTACGAGCAGTACTTC CASSRMTSGAYEQYF
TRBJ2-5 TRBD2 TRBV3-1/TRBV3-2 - TGTGCCAGCAGCCTGACTAGCGGTACGGGGGAGACCCAGTACTTC CASSLTSGTGETQYF
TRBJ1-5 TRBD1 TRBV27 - TGTGCCAGCAGTTCGCTCACGACAGGGGCCCGAAATCAGCCCCAGCATTTT CASSSLTTGARNQPQHF
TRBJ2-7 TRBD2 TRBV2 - TGTGCCAGCAGTGATACTAGCGTTTCCTACGAGCAGTACTTC CASSDTSVSYEQYF
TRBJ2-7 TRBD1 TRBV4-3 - TGCGCCAGCAGCGTACGACAGGGGACCGCCTACGAGCAGTACTTC CASSVRQGTAYEQYF
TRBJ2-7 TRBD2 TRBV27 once TGTGCCAGCAGTTTAAGGGTCTTAGCGGGTACATCCTACGAGCAGTACTTC CASSLRVLAGTSYEQYF
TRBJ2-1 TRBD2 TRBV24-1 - TGTGCCACCAGTGATTGGGGGTTGGGCGGGAGTATTAATGAGCAGTTCTTC CATSDWGLGGSINEQFF
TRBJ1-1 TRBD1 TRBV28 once TGTGCCAGCAGTTTTGACAGGGGGAGGGTTGAAGCTTTCTTT CASSFDRGRVEAFF
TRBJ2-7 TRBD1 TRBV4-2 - TGTGCCAGCAGCCGAGAGACAGGGACCCGCTCCTACGAGCAGTACTTC CASSRETGTRSYEQYF
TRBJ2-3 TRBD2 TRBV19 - TGTGCCAGTAGTATAGATCGGGCTAGCGGGAGGGCCGGCACAGATACGCAGTATTTT CASSIDRASGRAGTDTQYF
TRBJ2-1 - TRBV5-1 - TGCGCCAGCAGCCCACAGGGACCCCTCTGGGAGCAGTTCTTC CASSPQGPLWEQFF
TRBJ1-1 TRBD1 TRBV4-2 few TGTGCCAGCAGCCAAGGGGACAGGGGCTCTGAAGCTTTCTTT CASSQGDRGSEAFF
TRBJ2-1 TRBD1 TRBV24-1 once TGTGCCACCAGTGCCCCCGGGACAGGCAACAATGAGCAGTTCTTC CATSAPGTGNNEQFF
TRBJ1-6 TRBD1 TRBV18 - TGTGCCAGCTCACTCGACAGGGGCGAAAATTCACCCCTCCACTTT CASSLDRGENSPLHF
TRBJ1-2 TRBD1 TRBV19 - TGTGCCAGTACCTCCGGGACAGGGCGCTATGGCTACACCTTC CASTSGTGRYGYTF
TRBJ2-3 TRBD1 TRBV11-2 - TGTGCCAGCAGCCCTAGGACAGGGCCAGATACGCAGTATTTT CASSPRTGPDTQYF